These 23 T cell receptor beta chains share one sample of origin, sequenced in a study of radiotherapy plus CTLA-4 blockade in lung cancer. Sequenced by immunoSEQ multiplex PCR; TCRdb stores in-frame clones only, minus some. The table includes over 75,000 clones, approximately 83% detected once. The specimen comprised peripheral blood, sampled from a patient treated with radiotherapy plus ipilimumab. The receptors shown here come from a human donor with non-small cell lung cancer who had stable disease on radiotherapy plus ipilimumab.

The chain has TRBV27 and TRBJ2-7, with 11 bases aligning to TRBD2. Germline V lookup: CDR1 MNHEY, CDR2 SMNVEV (reference sequence). CDR3 length: 15 residues. V trimming: 5 bases; J trimming: 2 bases; junction bases outside the gene matches: 5. CDR3 bases: TGTGCCAGCAGTCCGCGACTAGCGGGAACCTACGAGCAGTACTTC. Protein product: CASSPRLAGTYEQYF.

This chain uses TRBV2 with TRBJ2-4, with D unresolved. The length of the CDR3 is 14 residues. Germline CDR1 reads SNHLY; CDR2 reads FYNNEI. The V gene lost 7 bases and the J gene lost 7 bases, with 17 bases spanning the gap. This CDR3 is CASTRPRQVNIQYF. The CDR3 nucleotides are TGTGCCAGCACCCGCCCCCGGCAGGTGAACATTCAGTACTTC. Full variable domain (remainder filled in from reference TRBV2 and TRBJ2-4): EPEVTQTPSHQVTQMGQEVILRCVPISNHLYFYWYRQILGQKVEFLVSFYNNEISEKSEIFDDQFSVERPDGSNFTLKIRSTKLEDSAMYFCASTRPRQVNIQYFGAGTRLSVL.

Only a few counts were recorded for this clone. The chain has TRBV18 and TRBJ2-1; 9 positions match TRBD1. The CDR3 covers 15 residues. J lost 2 bases, V lost 5 bases, and 4 bases had no gene match. The V gene's germline CDR1 is KGHSH and CDR2 LQKENI. The chain's CDR3 is CASSSDRGTYNEQFF. The CDR3 coding sequence is TGTGCCAGCTCATCGGACAGGGGCACCTACAATGAGCAGTTCTTC.

About this clone: The junction shows a germline mismatch at one end, possibly a read error. The V and J genes are TRBV18 and TRBJ1-1; D not certain. The CDR3 is 11 residues long. Per the germline V gene, CDR1 is KGHSH and CDR2 is LQKENI. The CDR3, as DNA: TGTGCCAGCTCACTCACCTACGGGTATAACTTT. The encoded protein is CASSLTYGYNF.

The chain employs TRBV5-1 and TRBJ2-1; D is undetermined. Trimming removed 0 bases at V and 3 bases at J, with 22 bases between. Per germline, CDR1 SGHRS and CDR2 YFSETQ. The CDR3 sequence is 19 residues long. DNA of the CDR3: TGCGCCAGCAGCTTGGCTGGACGGAGTACTGTAAAAGACTACAATGAGCAGTTCTTC. Protein sequence: CASSLAGRSTVKDYNEQFF.

The rearrangement links TRBV7-9 to TRBJ2-1; D is ambiguous. This CDR3 contains 11 residues. CDR1 is SEHNR, CDR2 FQNEAQ, per germline (reference sequence). Trimming removed 1 base at V and 7 bases at J, with 2 bases between. In DNA form, the CDR3 reads TGTGCCAGCAGCTTAGGTAATGAGCAGTTCTTC. It is translated as CASSLGNEQFF.

This rearrangement joins TRBV5-6 to TRBJ2-2; 8 nucleotides match TRBD1. Germline V lookup: CDR1 SGHDT, CDR2 YYEEEE. The V and J ends lost 1 base and 3 bases, in that order; junction bases with no gene match: 2. The CDR3 has 15 amino acids. The CDR3 DNA is TGTGCCAGCAGCTTGAGGACAGGGTACACCGGGGAGCTGTTTTTT. Protein product: CASSLRTGYTGELFF.

V is TRBV18 and J is TRBJ2-7; TRBD2 matches 10 bases. J gave up 2 bases and V 1 base, and 8 bases lay outside the gene matches. Germline V gene sequence: CDR1 KGHSH, CDR2 LQKENI. The CDR3 is 17 residues long. DNA for the CDR3: TGTGCCAGCTCACCACTCCGGACTAGCGGAACCACCTACGAGCAGTACTTC. Its translation: CASSPLRTSGTTYEQYF.

This rearrangement joins TRBV5-5 to TRBJ2-3; D not resolved. The CDR3 covers 16 residues. The V end lost 4 bases, the J end lost 0 bases, and 15 bases lay between the germline ends. Germline V gene data show CDR1 as SGHKS and CDR2 as YYEKEE (reference sequence). The DNA of the CDR3 is TGTGCCAGCAGCCCCGCCGGGTTTGATAGCACAGATACGCAGTATTTT. This codes for CASSPAGFDSTDTQYF.

This clone showed up just once. CDR3: CASSLAAGQIYEQYF. In DNA form, the CDR3 reads TGCGCCAGCAGCTTGGCGGCAGGTCAAATCTACGAGCAGTACTTC. This chain joins TRBV5-1 and TRBJ2-7; D uncertain. CDR3 length: 15 residues. Germline V lookup: CDR1 SGHRS, CDR2 YFSETQ. The V gene lost 0 bases and the J gene lost 3 bases, with 13 bases spanning the gap. The full variable domain, its missing parts supplied by reference TRBV5-1 and TRBJ2-7, is KAGVTQTPRYLIKTRGQQVTLSCSPISGHRSVSWYQQTPGQGLQFLFEYFSETQRNKGNFPGRFSGRQFSNSRSEMNVSTLELGDSALYLCASSLAAGQIYEQYFGPGTRLTVT.

The chain recombines TRBV9 with TRBJ2-3; TRBD2 agrees at 8 bases. The CDR3 extends over 17 amino acids. The germline gives CDR1 SGDLS, CDR2 YYNGEE. Unmatched junction bases numbered 12, after V lost 0 bases and J lost 6 bases. Written as DNA, the CDR3 is TGTGCCAGCAGCGTAGACCCACCGGGGGGGCCGTATGATACGCAGTATTTT. As protein: CASSVDPPGGPYDTQYF.

The chain is built from TRBV7-9 and TRBJ2-5; D might be TRBD1 (6 bases). The germline V gene has CDR1 SEHNR and CDR2 FQNEAQ (reference sequence). V lost 0 bases and J lost 12, with 11 bases in between. This CDR3 comprises 12 residues. The CDR3 loop reads CASSLARGWEYF. DNA of the CDR3: TGTGCCAGCAGCTTAGCCAGGGGTTGGGAGTACTTC.

The chain uses TRBV28 and TRBJ1-5; TRBD1 is a possible D gene (5 bases). The V gene's germline CDR1 is MDHEN and CDR2 SYDVKM. This CDR3 has 15 amino acids. The V gene lost 2 bases and the J gene lost 5 bases, with 13 bases spanning the gap. For the CDR3, the DNA is TGTGCCAGCAGTTTAGTAGGGGCGGTCTATCAGCCCCAGCATTTT. This sequence encodes CASSLVGAVYQPQHF.

In the case of this clone: A read error may produce the germline difference seen at one junction end. The same CDR3 is also encoded by other DNA sequences in this sample. CDR3 amino acids: CASSYGQGGTEAFF. CDR3 coding DNA: TGTGCCAGCAGTTACGGACAGGGGGGCACTGAAGCTTTTTTT. The V gene is TRBV6-5, the J gene TRBJ1-1; 10 positions match TRBD1. In germline, CDR1 is MNHEY, CDR2 SVGAGI. CDR3 length: 14 residues.

This chain joins TRBV29-1 and TRBJ2-3; D is possibly TRBD2 (5 bases). Trimming left V 5 bases short and J 5 bases short, with 11 bases between. The CDR3 length is 12 residues. Germline CDR1 reads SQVTM; CDR2 reads ANQGSEA. The CDR3 DNA is TGCAGCGTTAAACCGGGAATAGATACGCAGTATTTT. This gives the protein CSVKPGIDTQYF.

This clone has just a few counts. The chain couples TRBV6-4 to TRBJ1-6, with D maybe TRBD1 (5 bases). The CDR3 runs 16 residues. Trimming removed 0 bases from V and 7 bases from J, with 13 bases in between. Germline V gene lookup returns CDR1 MRHNA and CDR2 SNTAGT. The CDR3 region has the DNA TGTGCCAGCAGTGACTCGTTCGGGGGAGAAAATTCACCCCTCCACTTT. It is translated as CASSDSFGGENSPLHF.

The chain recombines TRBV9 with TRBJ1-3, with a possible D match to TRBD1 (5 bases). Germline V lookup: CDR1 SGDLS, CDR2 YYNGEE. V lost 4 bases and J lost 0, with 14 bases in between. The length of the CDR3 is 16 residues. Here the CDR3 reads CASSRLGDSSGNTIYF. CDR3 bases: TGTGCCAGCAGCCGCCTAGGGGACTCCTCTGGAAACACCATATATTTT.

This clone has only a few counts. J is TRBJ2-2 and V is TRBV6-6; possible D gene TRBD1, 6 bases. This CDR3 region has 13 residues. Germline V gene sequence: CDR1 MNHNY, CDR2 SVGAGI (reference sequence). Trimming pared 6 bases from V and 5 bases from J, leaving 10 bases between. CDR3 sequence (DNA): TGTGCCAGCAGACTGGGACAAACCGGGGAGCTGTTTTTT. It specifies CASRLGQTGELFF.

This clone was picked up a small number of times. The chain links TRBV11-2 to TRBJ2-1; TRBD2 is a possible D gene (6 bases). CDR3 size: 14 residues. CDR1 is SGHAT, CDR2 FQNNGV, per germline. V was shortened by 5 bases and J by 10 bases, with 18 bases between the two germline ends. This CDR3 reads CASSPMGRIGEQFF. For the CDR3, the DNA is TGTGCCAGCAGCCCCATGGGGAGGATAGGAGAGCAGTTCTTC.

In this sample, this clone turned up a few times. The V gene is TRBV5-4, the J gene TRBJ1-6, with D possibly TRBD1 on 5 matching bases. There are 15 residues in the CDR3. CDR1 and CDR2 from the germline V gene are SGHNT and YYREEE (reference sequence). Trimming took off 0 bases at V and 5 bases at J, with 9 bases between the two ends. In DNA form, the CDR3 reads TGTGCCAGCAGCTTGGGGGGGGGAAATAATTCACCCCTCCACTTT. This encodes CASSLGGGNNSPLHF.

The chain couples TRBV5-6 to TRBJ1-1; tentative D call: TRBD1 (6 bases). V gave up 3 bases and J gave up 5 bases, with 14 bases separating them. Germline CDR1 reads SGHDT; CDR2 reads YYEEEE. This CDR3 spans 14 amino acids. CDR3: CASSSDERGTEAFF. In DNA form, the CDR3 reads TGTGCCAGCAGCTCGGATGAGAGGGGGACTGAAGCTTTCTTT. Filled out from reference TRBV5-6 and TRBJ1-1, the complete variable domain reads DAGVTQSPTHLIKTRGQQVTLRCSPKSGHDTVSWYQQALGQGPQFIFQYYEEEERQRGNFPDRFSGHQFPNYSSELNVNALLLGDSALYLCASSSDERGTEAFFGQGTRLTVV.

The chain combines TRBV29-1 with TRBJ1-1; 7 bases are a match to TRBD1. The CDR3 is 12 amino acids. The V gene's germline CDR1 is SQVTM and CDR2 ANQGSEA. Germline trimming cut 7 bases from V and 1 base from J; bases unmatched to any gene: 3. This CDR3 reads CSAGDRNTEAFF. Written as DNA, the CDR3 is TGCAGCGCCGGGGACAGGAACACTGAAGCTTTCTTT.

This clone occurred a few times. The chain has TRBV6-4 and TRBJ2-3; 9 bases are a match to TRBD2. The CDR3 consists of 15 residues. V was clipped by 0 bases and J by 4 bases; unmatched bases: 2. CDR1 is MRHNA and CDR2 is SNTAGT in the germline V gene. The CDR3 region is CASSDSAGGADTQYF. The DNA for the CDR3 is TGTGCCAGCAGTGACTCGGCGGGGGGGGCAGATACGCAGTATTTT.